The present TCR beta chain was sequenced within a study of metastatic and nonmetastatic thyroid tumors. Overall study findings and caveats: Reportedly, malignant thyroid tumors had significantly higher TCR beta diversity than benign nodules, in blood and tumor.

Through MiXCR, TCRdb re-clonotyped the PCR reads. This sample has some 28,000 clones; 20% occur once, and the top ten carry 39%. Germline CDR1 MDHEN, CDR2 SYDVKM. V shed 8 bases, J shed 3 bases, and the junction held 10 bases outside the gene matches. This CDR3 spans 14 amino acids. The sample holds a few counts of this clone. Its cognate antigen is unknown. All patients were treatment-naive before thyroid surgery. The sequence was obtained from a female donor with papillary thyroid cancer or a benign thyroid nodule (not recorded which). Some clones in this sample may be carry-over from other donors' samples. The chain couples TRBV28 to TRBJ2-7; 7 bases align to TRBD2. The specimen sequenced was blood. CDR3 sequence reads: CASVASGNFYEQYF. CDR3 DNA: TGTGCCAGCGTTGCTAGCGGAAACTTCTACGAGCAGTACTTC.